A single sample is the source of the 19 T cell receptor beta chains below, sequenced in a study of T cells in women clearing cervical HPV infection. Assay used: immunoSEQ multiplex PCR; TCRdb lists only in-frame clones, some missing. The table counts 21,000 or so clones; under 3.5% lies in the top ten. The sample comprised blood buffy coat. The source is a woman between 18 and 70 years old with a cervical HPV16 infection that either progressed to CIN3+ or cleared (not recorded which).

About this clone: With the read ending 3 residues before the CDR3 end, the germline J gene is used to fill in that end. J is TRBJ2-5 and V is TRBV7-7; possibly TRBD2 for D (6 bases). V was clipped by 5 bases and J by 5 bases, with 15 bases between them. The length of the CDR3 is 14 residues. Germline lookup yields CDR1 SSHAT and CDR2 FNYEAQ (reference sequence). CDR3 loop: CASSLKLGGETQYF. The sequenced CDR3 bases are TGTGCCAGCAGCCTCAAGCTTGGGGGGGAGACC.

Comment on this clone: The read terminates 3 residues before the CDR3 end, so the remaining end is supplied by the germline J gene. J is TRBJ1-5 and V is TRBV19; D is ambiguous. Between the trimmed V and J ends, which lost 3 bases and 3 bases, there was a span of 15 bases. The CDR3 sequence is 16 residues long. The germline CDR1 and CDR2 sequences are LNHDA and SQIVND (reference sequence). CDR3 sequence: CASSMSAARDNQPQHF. Incomplete CDR3 DNA: TGTGCCAGTAGTATGTCGGCGGCCAGAGACAATCAGCCC.

With regard to this clone: From the germline J gene comes the end of the CDR3, since the read stops 3 residues before it. V usage is TRBV18 and J usage is TRBJ2-6; 9 bases are shared with TRBD1. V dropped 3 bases and J dropped 4; count of bases not matched to a gene: 4. The CDR3 contains 16 residues. Germline V gives CDR1 KGHSH, CDR2 LQKENI. The DNA read from the CDR3 is TGTGCCAGCTCACCGGACAGGGGATCCGGGGCCAACGTC. Its translation is CASSPDRGSGANV. The whole CDR3 is CASSPDRGSGANVLTF. The variable domain in full, completed from reference TRBV18 and TRBJ2-6, reads NAGVMQNPRHLVRRRGQEARLRCSPMKGHSHVYWYRQLPEEGLKFMVYLQKENIIDESGMPKERFSAEFPKEGPSILRIQQVVRGDSAAYFCASSPDRGSGANVLTFGAGSRLTVL.

About this clone: The read ends 3 residues before the CDR3 terminus; that terminus is restored from the germline J gene. V usage is TRBV11-3 and J usage is TRBJ2-3; D call uncertain. The germline V and J ends were trimmed by 5 bases and 3 bases, with 9 bases remaining between them. CDR3 length equals 13 residues. In germline, CDR1 is SGHNT, CDR2 YENEEA. The CDR3: CASSPLETDTQYF. The covered CDR3 bases are TGTGCCAGCAGCCCCTTAGAGACAGATACG.

Notes on this clone: The read terminates 3 residues before the CDR3 end, so the remaining end is supplied by the germline J gene. This rearrangement joins TRBV5-1 to TRBJ1-6; TRBD1 is a possible D gene (5 bases). CDR1 and CDR2 from the germline V gene are SGHRS and YFSETQ. The CDR3 is made up of 14 amino acids. V was shortened by 0 bases and J by 6 bases, with 7 bases between the two germline ends. The sequenced CDR3 bases are TGCGCCAGCAGCTTGGAGCAGGGTAATTCACCC. This encodes CASSLEQGNSP. In full, the CDR3 is CASSLEQGNSPLHF. The whole variable domain, filled in from reference TRBV5-1 and TRBJ1-6, reads KAGVTQTPRYLIKTRGQQVTLSCSPISGHRSVSWYQQTPGQGLQFLFEYFSETQRNKGNFPGRFSGRQFSNSRSEMNVSTLELGDSALYLCASSLEQGNSPLHFGNGTRLTVT.

As to this clone: The read ends 3 residues before the CDR3 terminus; that terminus is restored from the germline J gene. V gene TRBV20-1 combines with J gene TRBJ2-1; 10 nucleotides line up with TRBD2. Per germline, CDR1 DFQATT and CDR2 SNEGSKA (reference sequence). J was trimmed by 6 bases and V by 5 bases; bases with no gene match: 10. This CDR3 has 15 amino acids. The part of the CDR3 DNA that was read is TGCAGTGCTCCTAGCGGGGGTAGCTCCACCAATGAG. Protein product: CSAPSGGSSTNE. The full CDR3 sequence reads CSAPSGGSSTNEQFF.

The CDR3 sequence: CASSHVLNTEAFF. Incomplete CDR3 DNA: TGTGCCAGCAGCCACGTGTTGAACACTGAA. The chain employs TRBV14 and TRBJ1-1; the D is unclear. Read sequence stops 3 residues before the CDR3 end, and the germline J gene provides the missing end. Germline V gives CDR1 SGHDN, CDR2 FVKESK. This CDR3 comprises 13 residues. V lost 3 bases, J lost 0 bases, and 5 bases lay in between. Together with reference TRBV14 and TRBJ1-1, the CDR3 gives the full variable domain: EAGVTQFPSHSVIEKGQTVTLRCDPISGHDNLYWYRRVMGKEIKFLLHFVKESKQDESGMPNNRFLAERTGGTYSTLKVQPAELEDSGVYFCASSHVLNTEAFFGQGTRLTVV.

As concerns this clone: The read stops 3 residues short of the end of the CDR3; the missing end is completed from the germline J gene. The chain combines TRBV5-6 with TRBJ2-2; 12 bases agree with TRBD1. The CDR3 consists of 15 residues. The germline CDR1 and CDR2 sequences are SGHDT and YYEEEE. CDR3 amino acids: CASSWGQGAEEKLFF. CDR3 bases read: TGTGCCAGCAGCTGGGGACAGGGGGCTGAAGAAAAG.

Comment on this clone: The read stops 3 residues short of the end of the CDR3; the missing end is completed from the germline J gene. This chain uses TRBV18 with TRBJ1-1; D is uncertain. The CDR3 has 16 amino acids. Per germline, CDR1 KGHSH and CDR2 LQKENI. Incomplete CDR3 DNA: TGTGCCAGCTCACCACCTCCGGATCTAGCCAAAAACATT. It encodes CASSPPPDLAKNI. The complete CDR3 protein is CASSPPPDLAKNIAFF. Complete variable domain (other parts from reference TRBV18 and TRBJ1-1): NAGVMQNPRHLVRRRGQEARLRCSPMKGHSHVYWYRQLPEEGLKFMVYLQKENIIDESGMPKERFSAEFPKEGPSILRIQQVVRGDSAAYFCASSPPPDLAKNIAFFGQGTRLTVV.

A note on this clone: Read coverage stops 3 residues before the CDR3 terminus; the germline J gene supplies the remainder. This rearrangement joins TRBV12-3 or TRBV12-4 to TRBJ1-1, with a weak D call TRBD1 (6 bases). Trimming shortened V by 3 bases and J by 4 bases, and 9 bases separated the two germline ends. The CDR3 extends over 13 amino acids. The CDR3 loop reads CASSFGGVTEAFF. The covered CDR3 bases are TGTGCCAGCAGTTTTGGGGGCGTCACTGAA.

About this clone itself: The read stops 3 residues short of the end of the CDR3; the missing end is completed from the germline J gene. V is TRBV6-2 or TRBV6-3 and J is TRBJ1-1; maybe TRBD1 (5 bases). The CDR3 is made up of 15 amino acids. Trimming removed 7 bases at V and 7 bases at J, with 22 bases between. Germline CDR1 MNHEY, CDR2 SVGEGT. The sequenced part of the CDR3 DNA is TGTGCCAGCACGCACGACAGCTCGAGAGGCCTTGAA. This codes for CASTHDSSRGLE. In full, the CDR3 is CASTHDSSRGLEAFF.

Regarding this clone: With the read ending 3 residues before the CDR3 end, the germline J gene is used to fill in that end. The chain uses TRBV7-9 and TRBJ1-1; 9 bases agree with TRBD1. In germline, CDR1 is SEHNR, CDR2 FQNEAQ (reference sequence). The CDR3 is made up of 14 amino acids. The CDR3 here is CASSQGQGGEKAFF. The DNA read from the CDR3 is TGTGCCAGCAGCCAGGGACAGGGTGGTGAAAAA.

The covered CDR3 bases are TGCAGTGCTTCTGGACAGGGCAATGAG. This encodes CSASGQGNE. In full, the CDR3 is CSASGQGNEQFF. This chain uses TRBV20-1 with TRBJ2-1, with 8 bases fitting TRBD1. The sequenced fragment ends 3 residues before the CDR3 boundary, so the rest is inferred from the germline J gene. This CDR3 contains 12 residues. The germline V gene has CDR1 DFQATT and CDR2 SNEGSKA (reference sequence). The V gene end was trimmed by 5 bases and the J gene end by 6 bases; junction bases not matched to a gene: 3.

The chain's CDR3 is CSVRGGGTDTQYF. CDR3 bases read: TGCAGCGTTCGGGGGGGCGGCACAGATACG. The rearrangement joins TRBV29-1 to TRBJ2-3; TRBD2 matches at 8 bases. The observed sequence ends 3 residues before the CDR3 terminus, with the missing tail filled in from the germline J gene. The trim removed 5 bases at V and 1 base at J, leaving 2 bases unmatched. This CDR3 spans 13 amino acids. Germline V gene sequence: CDR1 SQVTM, CDR2 ANQGSEA.

Note on this clone: The read gets to within 3 residues of the CDR3 end, and the germline J gene fills in the rest. The chain is built from TRBV27 and TRBJ2-7; no firm D call. Trimming stripped 5 bases from V and 3 bases from J, with 17 bases between. This CDR3 spans 15 amino acids. CDR1 and CDR2 from the germline V gene are MNHEY and SMNVEV (reference sequence). The covered CDR3 bases are TGTGCCAGCAGTGTAACAGACGCCCCGATCTACGAG. It encodes CASSVTDAPIYE. The full CDR3 reads CASSVTDAPIYEQYF.

On this clone: The read ends 3 residues before the CDR3 terminus; that terminus is restored from the germline J gene. V is TRBV29-1 and J is TRBJ2-3; perhaps TRBD1 as D (6 bases). Germline V gene data show CDR1 as SQVTM and CDR2 as ANQGSEA. V was shortened by 6 bases and J by 0 bases, with 16 bases between the two germline ends. The CDR3 has 15 amino acids. The CDR3 DNA, read in part, is TGCAGCGTCACCTCGACAGGTTCTAGCACAGATACG. Protein: CSVTSTGSSTDT. In full, the CDR3 reads CSVTSTGSSTDTQYF.

Regarding this clone: The CDR3 end falls 3 residues outside the read, so it is completed with the germline J gene. The rearrangement joins TRBV29-1 to TRBJ1-1; TRBD1 agrees at 10 bases. The CDR3 is 14 amino acids. V was pared by 6 bases and J by 0 bases, with 4 bases of the junction left unmatched. Germline V gives CDR1 SQVTM, CDR2 ANQGSEA. Partial CDR3 DNA: TGCAGCGTAGGACAGGGGGACATGAACACTGAA. Its translation: CSVGQGDMNTE. The full CDR3 protein is CSVGQGDMNTEAFF. Based on the CDR3 plus reference TRBV29-1 and TRBJ1-1, the full variable domain is SAVISQKPSRDICQRGTSLTIQCQVDSQVTMMFWYRQQPGQSLTLIATANQGSEATYESGFVIDKFPISRPNLTFSTLTVSNMSPEDSSIYLCSVGQGDMNTEAFFGQGTRLTVV.

A note on this clone: Read coverage stops 3 residues before the CDR3 terminus; the germline J gene supplies the remainder. The V call is TRBV18, the J call TRBJ2-7; possibly TRBD1 for D (6 bases). This CDR3 has 11 residues. From germline, CDR1 is KGHSH and CDR2 LQKENI. The germline V and J ends were trimmed by 4 bases and 6 bases, with 7 bases remaining between them. The CDR3 reads CASSRGLEQYF. The CDR3 DNA, read in part, is TGTGCCAGCTCACGGGGGCTCGAG.

In the case of this clone: The read ends 3 residues before the CDR3 terminus; that terminus is restored from the germline J gene. The V call is TRBV18, the J call TRBJ1-4, with 7 bases matching TRBD1. CDR3 size: 14 residues. CDR1 KGHSH and CDR2 LQKENI come from the germline V gene. V lost 4 bases, J lost 7 bases, and 6 bases stayed unmatched. CDR3 protein: CASSQGAGREKLFF. CDR3 DNA (partial): TGTGCCAGCTCACAGGGGGCAGGTCGTGAAAAA.